The 23 T cell receptor beta chains presented below share a single source sample, sequenced in a study of beta chain features in type 1 diabetes. The authors reverse transcribed all of the isolated RNA, so sequencing captured expressed TCRB transcripts. Sequencing used immunoSEQ multiplex PCR; TCRdb keeps in-frame clones, though not all of them. The sample includes about 220,000 clones, around 9.9% seen only once; the top ten take 1% to 1.5%. The sequenced sample was central memory CD4+ T cells from blood. These receptors came from a man aged 18-30 years in good health.

Points on this clone: A much larger clonotype is one base distant, so this may be a read error. The chain combines TRBV9 with TRBJ2-7; the D gene is possibly TRBD2 (6 bases). This CDR3 region has 13 residues. CDR1 is SGDLS, CDR2 YYNGEE, per germline. This CDR3 is CARSVGWRDEQYF. CDR3 DNA sequence: TGTGCCCGCAGCGTAGGGTGGAGGGACGAGCAGTACTTC. The variable domain in full, with the rest retrieved from reference TRBV9 and TRBJ2-7, is DSGVTQTPKHLITATGQRVTLRCSPRSGDLSVYWYQQSLDQGLQFLIQYYNGEERAKGNILERFSAQQFPDLHSELNLSSLELGDSALYFCARSVGWRDEQYFGPGTRLTVT.

The chain employs TRBV10-3 and TRBJ2-2, with D tentatively TRBD2 (5 bases). CDR1 ENHRY and CDR2 SYGVKD come from the germline V gene. Trimming removed 10 bases from V and 5 bases from J, with 14 bases in between. The CDR3 runs to 13 residues. The CDR3 reads CATEEDGTGELFF. CDR3 coding DNA: TGTGCCACCGAGGAGGATGGAACCGGGGAGCTGTTTTTT.

This clone was picked up a small number of times. The rearrangement joins TRBV7-2 to TRBJ2-5; the match to TRBD2 covers 10 bases. The CDR3 spans 16 residues. With 5 bases clipped from V and 5 bases from J, the junction kept 11 bases outside the gene matches. Germline V CDR1 and CDR2: SGHTA, FQGNSA. Here the CDR3 reads CASSLMRSGRRETQYF. For the CDR3, the DNA is TGTGCCAGCAGCCTCATGCGTAGCGGGAGGAGGGAGACCCAGTACTTC.

This clone was seen once. The genes are TRBV4-3 and TRBJ1-5; no definite D call. V lost 0 bases to trimming and J lost 4 bases, with 7 bases between them. The V gene's germline CDR1 is LGHNA and CDR2 YSLEER. The CDR3 covers 14 residues. The chain's CDR3 is CASSQDRGNQPQHF. For the CDR3, the DNA is TGCGCCAGCAGCCAAGATCGGGGTAATCAGCCCCAGCATTTT.

This clone has only a few counts. The chain carries TRBV18 and TRBJ2-3; 11 positions match TRBD2. V shed 4 bases and J 3 bases; nucleotides not matched to a gene: 9. Germline lookup yields CDR1 KGHSH and CDR2 LQKENI. This CDR3 has 17 residues. The CDR3 protein is CASSLPLTSGSTDTQYF. As DNA, the CDR3 is TGTGCCAGCTCACTCCCTCTCACTAGCGGGAGTACAGATACGCAGTATTTT.

The rearrangement uses TRBV28 and TRBJ2-1, with TRBD1 matching 8 bases. The length of the CDR3 is 16 residues. CDR1 MDHEN and CDR2 SYDVKM come from the germline V gene. J gave up 14 bases and V 5 bases, and 20 bases lay outside the gene matches. CDR3 DNA: TGTGCCAGCAGTATTGGGACAGGACGACGAAACCCTGTGAAGTTCTTC. Protein: CASSIGTGRRNPVKFF.

The chain recombines TRBV29-1 with TRBJ2-1; unclear D gene. Trimming cost V 0 bases and J 9 bases, with 12 bases left between them. Germline CDR1 and CDR2: SQVTM and ANQGSEA. The CDR3 length is 13 residues. The CDR3 loop reads CSVEERATFEQFF. The CDR3 coding sequence is TGCAGCGTTGAAGAAAGGGCTACTTTTGAGCAGTTCTTC.

The chain recombines TRBV6-6 with TRBJ1-5, with D possibly TRBD1 on 6 matching bases. Germline V lookup: CDR1 MNHNY, CDR2 SVGAGI (reference sequence). The CDR3 runs 16 residues. Trimming removed 6 bases at V and 3 bases at J, with 18 bases between. CDR3 in amino acids: CASRLDQGTANQPQHF. The CDR3 DNA is TGTGCCAGCAGACTTGATCAGGGGACGGCCAATCAGCCCCAGCATTTT.

CDR3 DNA sequence: TGTGCCAGTAGTATGGCTGGGGCCAACGTCCTGACTTTC. Translating gives CASSMAGANVLTF. The rearrangement uses TRBV19 and TRBJ2-6; D ambiguous. The V gene's germline CDR1 is LNHDA and CDR2 SQIVND (reference sequence). This CDR3 is 13 amino acids long. The V gene lost 3 bases and the J gene lost 2 bases, with 2 bases spanning the gap.

The rearrangement joins TRBV5-4 to TRBJ2-3; 8 positions match TRBD2. J lost 0 bases, V lost 5 bases, and 8 bases had no gene match. The CDR3 contains 16 residues. The V gene's germline CDR1 is SGHNT and CDR2 YYREEE (reference sequence). CDR3 protein: CASRDALAASTDTQYF. CDR3 DNA sequence: TGTGCCAGCAGAGACGCACTAGCGGCTAGCACAGATACGCAGTATTTT.

This rearrangement joins TRBV7-2 to TRBJ2-3; 8 bases map to TRBD2. Trimming at V came to 5 bases and at J to 5 bases, leaving 12 bases not matched to a gene. The V gene's germline CDR1 is SGHTA and CDR2 FQGNSA. CDR3 length equals 16 residues. In DNA, the CDR3 is TGTGCCAGCAGCCGCCGACTAGCGCCGGGAATAGATACGCAGTATTTT. This translates into CASSRRLAPGIDTQYF.

Only a few counts were recorded for this clone. J is TRBJ2-1 and V is TRBV28; D is possibly TRBD1 or TRBD2 (6 bases each). CDR1 and CDR2 (germline): MDHEN, SYDVKM. CDR3 length equals 18 residues. The V gene lost 3 bases and the J gene lost 7 bases, with 25 bases spanning the gap. The CDR3 is CASSLLIGRDKVRNEQFF. The CDR3 bases are TGTGCCAGCAGTTTGTTAATAGGGCGGGACAAAGTGAGGAATGAGCAGTTCTTC.

In its sample, this clone was seen a few times. The CDR3: CAWSVGDGPNYGYTF. CDR3 coding DNA: TGTGCCTGGAGTGTCGGGGATGGTCCTAACTATGGCTACACCTTC. The V and J genes are TRBV30 and TRBJ1-2; no definite D call. The V and J ends lost 0 bases and 0 bases respectively, with 11 bases between them. Per germline, CDR1 GTSNPN and CDR2 SVGIG (reference sequence). The CDR3 has 15 residues.

This clone appeared a few times. V usage is TRBV5-1 and J usage is TRBJ1-4, with 8 bases matching TRBD1. This CDR3 spans 15 amino acids. Germline V gene sequence: CDR1 SGHRS, CDR2 YFSETQ. Trimming cost V 0 bases and J 7 bases; bases outside gene matches: 5. CDR3 coding DNA: TGCGCCAGCAGCTTGGGAGGACAGGGTAGTGAAAAACTGTTTTTT. Its translation: CASSLGGQGSEKLFF.

This clone was detected only a few times. The chain couples TRBV7-8 to TRBJ1-5; the D gene is possibly TRBD1 (6 bases). The CDR3 has 18 amino acids. Trimming removed 5 bases from V and 3 bases from J, with 23 bases in between. Germline V CDR1 and CDR2: SGHVS, FQNEAQ. The CDR3 DNA is TGTGCCAGCAGCCCGGGGGGGCTCGGAGGAGCACACAATCAGCCCCAGCATTTT. This codes for CASSPGGLGGAHNQPQHF.

This chain uses TRBV27 with TRBJ1-1; no definite D call. The germline V and J ends were trimmed by 0 bases and 4 bases, with 12 bases remaining between them. CDR3 length: 15 amino acids. Germline V gene sequence: CDR1 MNHEY, CDR2 SMNVEV (reference sequence). The CDR3 loop reads CASSLSVRVATEAFF. CDR3 nucleotides: TGTGCCAGCAGTTTATCGGTTAGAGTAGCCACTGAAGCTTTCTTT.

In its sample, this clone was seen a few times. This rearrangement joins TRBV4-3 to TRBJ2-2; 7 positions agree with TRBD2. J gave up 7 bases and V 5 bases, and 7 bases lay outside the gene matches. The CDR3 is made up of 14 amino acids. The germline CDR1 and CDR2 sequences are LGHNA and YSLEER. The CDR3 is CASSSVSGVGELFF. CDR3 nucleotide sequence: TGCGCCAGCAGCTCAGTCAGCGGGGTCGGGGAGCTGTTTTTT.

This chain connects TRBV28 to TRBJ2-7; D may be TRBD1 (5 bases). Germline loops: CDR1 MDHEN, CDR2 SYDVKM. This CDR3 has 14 amino acids. V shed 5 bases and J shed 5 bases, with 16 bases lying between them. CDR3 sequence: CASSQTSGSHEQYF. The CDR3 DNA follows: TGTGCCAGCAGTCAAACCTCAGGGTCCCACGAGCAGTACTTC. The full variable domain, rest sourced from reference TRBV28 and TRBJ2-7, is DVKVTQSSRYLVKRTGEKVFLECVQDMDHENMFWYRQDPGLGLRLIYFSYDVKMKEKGDIPEGYSVSREKKERFSLILESASTNQTSMYLCASSQTSGSHEQYFGPGTRLTVT.

The rearrangement uses TRBV30 and TRBJ1-1, with D tentatively TRBD1 (6 bases). The CDR3 totals 17 residues. The V end was cut by 4 bases, the J end by 0 bases, with 21 bases between. Germline V gene data show CDR1 as GTSNPN and CDR2 as SVGIG (reference sequence). The CDR3 DNA reads as TGTGCCTGGAAAAGACCGGAACAGGGTATCATGAACACTGAAGCTTTCTTT. Amino acids: CAWKRPEQGIMNTEAFF.

As to this clone: The junction and the germline gene differ at one end; a read error may be behind it. This chain joins TRBV10-3 and TRBJ1-2; maybe TRBD1 (6 bases). The CDR3 consists of 12 residues. Germline loops: CDR1 ENHRY, CDR2 SYGVKD. CDR3 in amino acids: CAIMTGNDGYTF. CDR3 in DNA: TGTGCCATCATGACAGGTAACGATGGCTACACCTTC.

This chain joins TRBV5-6 and TRBJ1-4, with TRBD1 matching over 7 bases. The CDR3 contains 14 residues. Looked up from germline, CDR1 is SGHDT and CDR2 is YYEEEE. The J segment lost 6 bases and the V segment lost 4 bases, leaving 6 bases of the junction unmatched. The CDR3, as DNA: TGTGCCAGCAGCACGAAACAGGGGTATGAAAAACTGTTTTTT. Its translation is CASSTKQGYEKLFF.

This clone occurred many times. The chain is built from TRBV25-1 and TRBJ2-3; D is unclear. This CDR3 spans 14 amino acids. Germline CDR1 is MGHDK and CDR2 is SYGVNS. The V gene lost 8 bases and the J gene lost 0 bases, with 12 bases spanning the gap. In DNA form, the CDR3 reads TGTGCCAGCTCGAGGACGGAGAGCACAGATACGCAGTATTTT. It encodes CASSRTESTDTQYF.

The chain joins TRBV18 to TRBJ2-5; 8 nucleotides agree with TRBD1. The CDR3 totals 16 residues. After removal of 6 bases from V and 2 bases from J, the junction contained 11 bases not matched to a gene. Per the germline V gene, CDR1 is KGHSH and CDR2 is LQKENI. This CDR3 reads CASSRRGTGAQETQYF. The CDR3 nucleotides read TGTGCCAGCTCGCGTCGAGGGACAGGCGCTCAAGAGACCCAGTACTTC. Supplemented by reference TRBV18 and TRBJ2-5, the full variable domain reads NAGVMQNPRHLVRRRGQEARLRCSPMKGHSHVYWYRQLPEEGLKFMVYLQKENIIDESGMPKERFSAEFPKEGPSILRIQQVVRGDSAAYFCASSRRGTGAQETQYFGPGTRLLVL.